This TCR beta chain was found in a study of control samples from healthy donors and cancer patients. V was cut by 3 bases and J by 6 bases, with 12 bases left in between. Per germline, CDR1 PRHDT and CDR2 FYEKMQ (reference sequence). The CDR3 is 13 residues long. The repertoire was sequenced with immunoSEQ multiplex PCR; TCRdb's copy has only in-frame clones and lacks some. The data show roughly 130,000 clones, under 95% seen once. This clone occurred once. This sequence originates from a man aged 18 to 29 in good health. J is TRBJ2-7 and V is TRBV13; no clear D. Sequences were obtained from blood. The CDR3 region is CASSFAPLGEQYF. The DNA for the CDR3 is TGTGCCAGCAGCTTTGCCCCCCTGGGCGAGCAGTACTTC.